This TCR beta chain was retrieved from a study of T-cell reconstitution after alpha-beta-depleted transplantation in children. TCRbeta library preparation incorporated unique molecular identifiers. Each CDR3 protein is one row after TCRdb ran MiXCR on the PCR reads. The repertoire holds 500,000 to 600,000 distinct CDR3 sequences, with 18% as singletons. Trimming cost V 3 bases and J 2 bases, with 11 bases left between them. This CDR3 is 14 amino acids long. Germline CDR1 and CDR2: LGHNA and YNFKEQ. This TCR was sampled from a human donor who donated a stem cell graft to a child with acute lymphoblastic leukemia. The genes are TRBV4-2 and TRBJ2-7; D gene uncertain. This specimen was PBMCs from the stem cell graft donor, taken from the stem cell graft. The CDR3 DNA is TGTGCCAGCAGCCACCCCGACAATCCCTACGAGCAGTACTTC. It is translated as CASSHPDNPYEQYF.